This T cell receptor (beta chain) was recorded in a study of T cells after yellow fever vaccination. Study background: Low-cell-number fractions were prepared with SMART-Seq v4 Ultra Low Input.

Researchers made TCR cDNA using 5'RACE template switching, and this step added a universal primer site and UMIs. TCRdb re-derived calls from the 5' RACE reads in MiXCR, one entry per CDR3 protein. The sample shows some 420,000 distinct CDR3 sequences, roughly a sixth of them seen only once. Germline loops: CDR1 MGHRA, CDR2 YSYEKL. The CDR3 contains 17 residues. Deletions cut 4 bases from V and 0 bases from J, with 17 bases between. General study results and limits: Overlap between CD4 and CD8 compartments was detected for a small share of clonotypes.

This clonotype has more than one count but fewer than ten. Antigen: not known. This rearrangement joins TRBV4-1 to TRBJ2-3, with D possibly being TRBD2 (5 bases). The sample here was PBMCs, taken before the yellow fever booster vaccination. The sequence was collected from a man aged 18 to 30 who received the YFV17D yellow fever vaccine. The DNA of the CDR3 is TGCGCCAGCAGCCCTCAGGAGGCGGATTCTAGCACAGATACGCAGTATTTT. This encodes CASSPQEADSSTDTQYF.